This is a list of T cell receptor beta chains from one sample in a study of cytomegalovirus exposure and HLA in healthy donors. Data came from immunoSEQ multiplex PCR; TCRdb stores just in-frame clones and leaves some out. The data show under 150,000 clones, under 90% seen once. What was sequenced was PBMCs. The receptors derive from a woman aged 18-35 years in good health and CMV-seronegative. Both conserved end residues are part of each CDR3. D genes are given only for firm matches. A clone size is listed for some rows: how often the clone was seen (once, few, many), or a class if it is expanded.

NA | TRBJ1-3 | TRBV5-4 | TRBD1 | CASSFGRGNAGNTIYF | TGTGCCAGCAGCTTCGGCAGGGGGAACGCTGGAAACACCATATATTTT
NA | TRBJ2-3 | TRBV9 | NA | CASNLRGPTDTQYF | TGTGCCAGCAACCTCCGTGGCCCCACAGATACGCAGTATTTT
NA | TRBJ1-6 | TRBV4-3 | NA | CASSQDGAYNSPLHF | TGCGCCAGCAGCCAAGACGGAGCCTATAATTCACCCCTCCACTTT
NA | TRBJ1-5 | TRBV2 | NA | CASNPGGSNQPQHF | TGTGCCAGCAATCCGGGGGGCAGCAATCAGCCCCAGCATTTT
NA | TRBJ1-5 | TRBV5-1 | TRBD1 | CASSLGTGWEQPQHF | TGCGCCAGCAGCTTGGGGACAGGATGGGAACAGCCCCAGCATTTT
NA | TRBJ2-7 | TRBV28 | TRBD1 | CASTSGTGYYEQYF | TGTGCCAGCACTTCCGGGACAGGGTACTACGAGCAGTACTTC
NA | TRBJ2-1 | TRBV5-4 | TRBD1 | CASSRQTGLGEQFF | TGTGCCAGCAGCCGCCAGACAGGGCTCGGTGAGCAGTTCTTC
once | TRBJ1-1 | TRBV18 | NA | CASSVQGRVAEAFF | TGTGCCAGCTCAGTCCAGGGTAGAGTCGCTGAAGCTTTCTTT
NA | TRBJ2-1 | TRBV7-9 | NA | CASLRESDNEQFF | TGTGCCAGCCTGAGGGAGAGCGACAATGAGCAGTTCTTC
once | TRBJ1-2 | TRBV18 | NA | CASSPPTPLSNYGYTF | TGTGCCAGCTCACCTCCGACACCACTTTCTAACTATGGCTACACCTTC
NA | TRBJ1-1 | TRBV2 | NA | CASRYRQDRNTEAFF | TGTGCCAGCAGATACAGACAGGATAGGAACACTGAAGCTTTCTTT
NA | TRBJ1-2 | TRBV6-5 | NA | CASSRGGVAYGYTF | TGTGCCAGCAGCCGGGGAGGGGTTGCCTATGGCTACACCTTC
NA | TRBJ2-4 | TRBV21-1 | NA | CASTKQGKENIQYF | TGTGCCAGCACTAAACAGGGGAAAGAAAACATTCAGTACTTC
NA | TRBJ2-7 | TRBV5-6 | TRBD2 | CASSLQTSGRTEQYF | TGTGCCAGCAGCCTCCAGACTAGCGGGAGAACCGAGCAGTACTTC
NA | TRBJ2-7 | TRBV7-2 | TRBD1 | CASSRNRGPYDKQYF | TGTGCCAGCAGCAGAAACAGGGGACCCTACGATAAGCAGTACTTC
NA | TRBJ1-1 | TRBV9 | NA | CASSVGTDMNTEAFF | TGTGCCAGCAGCGTAGGGACAGATATGAACACTGAAGCTTTCTTT
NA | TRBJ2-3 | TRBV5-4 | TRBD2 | CASSLVRGGTDTQYF | TGTGCCAGCAGCTTGGTTCGGGGGGGCACAGATACGCAGTATTTT
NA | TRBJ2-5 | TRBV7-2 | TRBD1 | CASSRATGGGETQYF | TGTGCCAGCAGCCGGGCGACAGGGGGCGGGGAGACCCAGTACTTC
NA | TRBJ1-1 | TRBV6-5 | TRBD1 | CATQRDRTRTEAFF | TGTGCCACCCAGAGGGACAGGACGAGGACTGAAGCTTTCTTT
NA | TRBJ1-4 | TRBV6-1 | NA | CASSEGGAREKLFF | TGTGCCAGCAGTGAAGGCGGGGCCCGTGAAAAACTGTTTTTT
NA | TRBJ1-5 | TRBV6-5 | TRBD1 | CASSYRQGINQPQHF | TGTGCCAGCAGTTATAGACAGGGGATCAATCAGCCCCAGCATTTT
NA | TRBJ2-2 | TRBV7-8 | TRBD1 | CASSSRQGRTGELFF | TGTGCCAGCAGCTCTCGACAGGGGAGAACCGGGGAGCTGTTTTTT
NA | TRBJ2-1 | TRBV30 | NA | CASLIGGASYNEQFF | TGTGCCTCCCTCATAGGGGGGGCCTCCTACAATGAGCAGTTCTTC
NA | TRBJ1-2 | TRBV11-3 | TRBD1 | CASSSRGLDRGDYGYTF | TGTGCCAGCAGCTCTCGGGGTTTGGACAGGGGGGATTATGGCTACACCTTC
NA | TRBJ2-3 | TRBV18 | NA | CASSPRFEGGQGGDTQYF | TGTGCCAGCTCACCACGGTTCGAGGGGGGGCAGGGAGGCGATACGCAGTATTTT
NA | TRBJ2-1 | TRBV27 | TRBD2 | CASSLELAAYNEQFF | TGTGCCAGCAGTTTGGAACTAGCGGCATACAATGAGCAGTTCTTC
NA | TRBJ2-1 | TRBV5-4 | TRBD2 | CASSLGGSSYNEQFF | TGTGCCAGCAGCTTGGGCGGGAGCTCCTACAATGAGCAGTTCTTC
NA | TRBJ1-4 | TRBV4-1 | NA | CASSRRLSWDEKLFF | TGCGCCAGCAGCCGTAGACTTTCATGGGATGAAAAACTGTTTTTT
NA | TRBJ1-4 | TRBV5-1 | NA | CASSVGTKDEKLFF | TGCGCCAGCAGCGTAGGGACAAAGGATGAAAAACTGTTTTTT
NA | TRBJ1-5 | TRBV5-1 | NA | CASSLRGENQPQHF | TGCGCCAGCAGCTTGCGGGGGGAGAATCAGCCCCAGCATTTT
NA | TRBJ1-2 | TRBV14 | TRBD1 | CASSHRGQGYYGYTF | TGTGCCAGCAGCCACAGGGGGCAAGGGTACTATGGCTACACCTTC
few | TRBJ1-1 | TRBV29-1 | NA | CSVAGILTEAFF | TGCAGCGTTGCGGGGATACTTACTGAAGCTTTCTTT
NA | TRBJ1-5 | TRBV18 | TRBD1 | CASSPTGGIFGYSNQPQHF | TGTGCCAGCTCACCAACAGGGGGCATTTTCGGTTATAGCAATCAGCCCCAGCATTTT
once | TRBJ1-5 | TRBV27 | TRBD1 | CASSDRGRYSNQPQHF | TGTGCCAGCAGTGACAGGGGCCGTTATAGCAATCAGCCCCAGCATTTT
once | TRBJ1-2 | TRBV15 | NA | CATSRERGGLDYGYTF | TGTGCCACCAGCAGAGAGCGGGGAGGGTTGGACTATGGCTACACCTTC
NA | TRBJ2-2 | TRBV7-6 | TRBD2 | CASSPGLAGAGELFF | TGTGCCAGCAGCCCCGGACTAGCGGGAGCCGGGGAGCTGTTTTTT
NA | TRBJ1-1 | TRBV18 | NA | CASSRTGIEAFF | TGTGCCAGCTCACGTACAGGGATTGAAGCTTTCTTT